These T cell receptor beta chains were read from a single sample in a study of molecular identifiers for immune sequencing clone quantification. TCRdb re-called the PCR reads through MiXCR, storing one row per CDR3 protein. The sample contains more than 550,000 distinct CDR3 sequences, 25% of which appear only once. Sequenced: naive CD8+ T cells from blood, with Jurkat cell RNA spiked in. These TCRs come from a human donor in good health. Some libraries in this study had Jurkat cell RNA spiked in. CDR3s include the opening cysteine and the closing phenylalanine or tryptophan. D genes are given only for firm matches. For some rows the clone size is stated as once, few or many, or as a class when expanded; others skip it.

v_call: TRBV12-3/TRBV12-4; j_call: TRBJ1-2; clone_size: few; d_call: NA; cdr3_length: 14; cdr3_aa: CASSSPDNFYGYTF; cdr3_nt: TGTGCCAGCAGTAGTCCGGACAACTTCTATGGCTACACCTTC
v_call: TRBV5-6; j_call: TRBJ2-3; clone_size: NA; d_call: NA; cdr3_length: 15; cdr3_aa: CASSFQGRLTDTQYF; cdr3_nt: TGTGCCAGCAGCTTCCAGGGACGGCTCACAGATACGCAGTATTTT
v_call: TRBV7-9; j_call: TRBJ2-7; clone_size: NA; d_call: NA; cdr3_length: 15; cdr3_aa: CASSPIRVSPYEQYF; cdr3_nt: TGTGCCAGCAGCCCTATCAGGGTTTCCCCCTACGAGCAGTACTTC
v_call: TRBV13; j_call: TRBJ2-7; clone_size: many; d_call: TRBD2; cdr3_length: 15; cdr3_aa: CASSQERGGLYEQYF; cdr3_nt: TGTGCCAGCAGCCAAGAGCGGGGGGGCCTCTACGAGCAGTACTTC
v_call: TRBV29-1; j_call: TRBJ1-1; clone_size: many; d_call: NA; cdr3_length: 15; cdr3_aa: CSVFGGDLVITEAFF; cdr3_nt: TGCAGCGTTTTTGGAGGGGACCTGGTCATAACTGAAGCTTTCTTT
v_call: TRBV19; j_call: TRBJ2-5; clone_size: few; d_call: NA; cdr3_length: 15; cdr3_aa: CASSISPLQGETQYF; cdr3_nt: TGTGCCAGTAGTATAAGTCCCTTACAAGGAGAGACCCAGTACTTC
v_call: TRBV15; j_call: TRBJ2-3; clone_size: few; d_call: NA; cdr3_length: 16; cdr3_aa: CATSRVPRSYTDTQYF; cdr3_nt: TGTGCCACCAGCAGAGTCCCTCGTTCGTACACAGATACGCAGTATTTT
v_call: TRBV6-5; j_call: TRBJ2-2; clone_size: few; d_call: NA; cdr3_length: 13; cdr3_aa: CASSYGFNGELFF; cdr3_nt: TGTGCCAGCAGTTACGGTTTCAACGGGGAGCTGTTTTTT
v_call: TRBV7-2; j_call: TRBJ2-5; clone_size: NA; d_call: NA; cdr3_length: 15; cdr3_aa: CASGLGWGGGETQYF; cdr3_nt: TGTGCCAGCGGCTTAGGATGGGGGGGCGGGGAGACCCAGTACTTC
v_call: TRBV5-4; j_call: TRBJ2-7; clone_size: many; d_call: NA; cdr3_length: 14; cdr3_aa: CASSENWGSYEQYF; cdr3_nt: TGTGCCAGCAGCGAAAATTGGGGCTCCTACGAGCAGTACTTC
v_call: TRBV27; j_call: TRBJ1-2; clone_size: NA; d_call: NA; cdr3_length: 13; cdr3_aa: CASSMGASYGYTF; cdr3_nt: TGTGCCAGCAGTATGGGGGCGAGCTATGGCTACACCTTC
v_call: TRBV7-9; j_call: TRBJ1-5; clone_size: NA; d_call: TRBD1; cdr3_length: 15; cdr3_aa: CASSKTGVGNQPQQF; cdr3_nt: TGTGCCAGCAGCAAAACAGGGGTTGGCAATCAGCCCCAGCAGTTT
v_call: TRBV19; j_call: TRBJ2-1; clone_size: NA; d_call: NA; cdr3_length: 14; cdr3_aa: CASSTTSNYNEQFF; cdr3_nt: TGTGCCAGTAGTACAACTAGTAACTACAATGAGCAGTTCTTC
v_call: TRBV9; j_call: TRBJ1-1; clone_size: many; d_call: TRBD1; cdr3_length: 15; cdr3_aa: CASSEQTGGRTEAFF; cdr3_nt: TGTGCCAGCAGCGAACAGACAGGGGGTCGAACTGAAGCTTTCTTT
v_call: TRBV24-1; j_call: TRBJ2-3; clone_size: few; d_call: NA; cdr3_length: 15; cdr3_aa: CATSDLVSEADTQYF; cdr3_nt: TGTGCCACCAGTGATTTGGTCTCGGAGGCAGATACGCAGTATTTT
v_call: TRBV20-1; j_call: TRBJ2-4; clone_size: few; d_call: NA; cdr3_length: 11; cdr3_aa: CSTNLGTQQYF; cdr3_nt: TGCAGTACAAACCTCGGGACTCAACAGTACTTC
v_call: TRBV7-8; j_call: TRBJ2-1; clone_size: few; d_call: NA; cdr3_length: 16; cdr3_aa: CASSLSGASSYNEQFF; cdr3_nt: TGTGCCAGCAGCTTATCAGGGGCTAGCTCCTACAATGAGCAGTTCTTC
v_call: TRBV28; j_call: TRBJ2-5; clone_size: NA; d_call: TRBD2; cdr3_length: 22; cdr3_aa: CASSLPFDLGTSGLRGQETQYF; cdr3_nt: TGTGCCAGCAGTTTACCATTCGACCTCGGGACTAGCGGGCTAAGGGGCCAAGAGACCCAGTACTTC
v_call: TRBV7-2; j_call: TRBJ2-7; clone_size: many; d_call: TRBD1; cdr3_length: 16; cdr3_aa: CASRLDPGQGAYEQYF; cdr3_nt: TGTGCCAGCAGGCTCGATCCGGGACAGGGGGCTTACGAGCAGTACTTC
v_call: TRBV4-1; j_call: TRBJ2-3; clone_size: many; d_call: TRBD1; cdr3_length: 16; cdr3_aa: CASSLLWTGGTDTQYF; cdr3_nt: TGCGCCAGCAGCCTTCTCTGGACAGGGGGCACAGATACGCAGTATTTT
v_call: TRBV5-1; j_call: TRBJ2-7; clone_size: many; d_call: NA; cdr3_length: 16; cdr3_aa: CASSFSGAPSTYEQYF; cdr3_nt: TGCGCCAGCAGCTTCTCAGGGGCCCCGTCTACCTACGAGCAGTACTTC
v_call: TRBV29-1; j_call: TRBJ2-1; clone_size: few; d_call: TRBD2; cdr3_length: 15; cdr3_aa: CSVEYPSGMGNEQFF; cdr3_nt: TGCAGCGTTGAATACCCTAGCGGGATGGGCAATGAGCAGTTCTTC
v_call: TRBV28; j_call: TRBJ2-1; clone_size: few; d_call: NA; cdr3_length: 14; cdr3_aa: CASSSKRLYNEQFF; cdr3_nt: TGTGCCAGCAGTTCTAAAAGACTGTACAATGAGCAGTTCTTC
v_call: TRBV3-1; j_call: TRBJ2-1; clone_size: few; d_call: TRBD2; cdr3_length: 17; cdr3_aa: CASSLPTSGGPSNEQFF; cdr3_nt: TGTGCCAGCAGCCTCCCGACTAGCGGGGGCCCCAGCAATGAGCAGTTCTTC
v_call: TRBV29-1; j_call: TRBJ1-1; clone_size: many; d_call: NA; cdr3_length: 12; cdr3_aa: CSVREMNTEAFF; cdr3_nt: TGCAGCGTTAGGGAGATGAACACTGAAGCTTTCTTT
v_call: TRBV5-8; j_call: TRBJ1-1; clone_size: few; d_call: NA; cdr3_length: 16; cdr3_aa: CASSWLTTTGFTEAFF; cdr3_nt: TGTGCCAGCAGCTGGCTGACAACAACAGGGTTCACTGAAGCTTTCTTT
v_call: TRBV19; j_call: TRBJ1-2; clone_size: NA; d_call: NA; cdr3_length: 12; cdr3_aa: CASSNAGEGYTF; cdr3_nt: TGTGCCAGTAGCAATGCAGGGGAAGGCTACACCTTC
v_call: TRBV10-1; j_call: TRBJ2-2; clone_size: NA; d_call: NA; cdr3_length: 16; cdr3_aa: CASSDVRGLNTGELFF; cdr3_nt: TGCGCCAGCAGTGACGTACGGGGTCTAAACACCGGGGAGCTGTTTTTT
v_call: TRBV6-2/TRBV6-3; j_call: TRBJ1-6; clone_size: few; d_call: TRBD1; cdr3_length: 14; cdr3_aa: CASVSGTVYSPLHF; cdr3_nt: TGTGCCAGCGTCTCCGGGACAGTCTATTCACCCCTCCACTTT
v_call: TRBV20-1; j_call: TRBJ2-3; clone_size: many; d_call: TRBD2; cdr3_length: 16; cdr3_aa: CSARFSGLAGPDTQYF; cdr3_nt: TGCAGTGCTAGATTCTCCGGACTAGCGGGTCCGGATACGCAGTATTTT
v_call: TRBV30; j_call: TRBJ2-7; clone_size: many; d_call: NA; cdr3_length: 12; cdr3_aa: CAWSAGLSEQYF; cdr3_nt: TGTGCCTGGAGTGCGGGACTGTCCGAGCAGTACTTC
v_call: TRBV24-1; j_call: TRBJ1-6; clone_size: NA; d_call: NA; cdr3_length: 14; cdr3_aa: CATTRDMVNSPLHF; cdr3_nt: TGTGCCACCACCCGGGACATGGTTAATTCACCCCTCCACTTT
v_call: TRBV7-2; j_call: TRBJ2-1; clone_size: many; d_call: TRBD2; cdr3_length: 15; cdr3_aa: CASSSSGGWLNEQFF; cdr3_nt: TGTGCCAGCAGCTCTTCGGGAGGGTGGTTGAATGAGCAGTTCTTC
v_call: TRBV27; j_call: TRBJ2-2; clone_size: NA; d_call: NA; cdr3_length: 15; cdr3_aa: CASSWGGAGTGELFF; cdr3_nt: TGTGCCAGCAGCTGGGGGGGGGCAGGCACCGGGGAGCTGTTTTTT
v_call: TRBV29-1; j_call: TRBJ1-3; clone_size: few; d_call: TRBD1; cdr3_length: 15; cdr3_aa: CSAQGTLDSGNTIYF; cdr3_nt: TGCAGCGCACAGGGGACACTGGATTCTGGAAACACCATATATTTT
v_call: TRBV7-6; j_call: TRBJ1-3; clone_size: NA; d_call: TRBD1; cdr3_length: 15; cdr3_aa: CASSPRTGDGDTIYF; cdr3_nt: TGTGCCAGCAGCCCCCGGACAGGGGACGGAGACACCATATATTTT
v_call: TRBV7-9; j_call: TRBJ1-4; clone_size: NA; d_call: NA; cdr3_length: 16; cdr3_aa: CASSLEGGATNEKLFF; cdr3_nt: TGTGCCAGCAGCTTAGAGGGCGGAGCAACTAATGAAAAACTGTTTTTT
v_call: TRBV13; j_call: TRBJ2-5; clone_size: many; d_call: TRBD2; cdr3_length: 15; cdr3_aa: CASSLGGTSRETQYF; cdr3_nt: TGTGCCAGCAGCTTAGGCGGGACTAGCCGGGAGACCCAGTACTTC
v_call: TRBV7-6; j_call: TRBJ2-7; clone_size: NA; d_call: TRBD2; cdr3_length: 16; cdr3_aa: CASSLSEEGGSYEQYF; cdr3_nt: TGTGCCAGCAGCTTAAGTGAGGAGGGAGGGTCCTACGAGCAGTACTTC
v_call: TRBV7-9; j_call: TRBJ1-2; clone_size: few; d_call: TRBD1; cdr3_length: 15; cdr3_aa: CASSSLPGTGNRYTF; cdr3_nt: TGTGCCAGCAGCTCCCTCCCGGGGACAGGCAATAGGTACACCTTC
v_call: TRBV19; j_call: TRBJ2-2; clone_size: NA; d_call: TRBD2; cdr3_length: 13; cdr3_aa: CASRVTSLGELFF; cdr3_nt: TGTGCCAGTAGGGTGACTAGCCTCGGGGAGCTGTTTTTT
v_call: TRBV7-9; j_call: TRBJ2-5; clone_size: few; d_call: NA; cdr3_length: 13; cdr3_aa: CAGSFSTVETQYF; cdr3_nt: TGTGCCGGCAGCTTCTCGACGGTGGAGACCCAGTACTTC
v_call: TRBV19; j_call: TRBJ2-6; clone_size: many; d_call: NA; cdr3_length: 20; cdr3_aa: CASSPPPGVSPDSGANVLTF; cdr3_nt: TGTGCCAGTAGTCCCCCCCCCGGGGTGTCCCCCGATTCTGGGGCCAACGTCCTGACTTTC
v_call: TRBV19; j_call: TRBJ1-1; clone_size: few; d_call: NA; cdr3_length: 13; cdr3_aa: CASRWGGDTEAFF; cdr3_nt: TGTGCCAGTAGATGGGGAGGAGACACTGAAGCTTTCTTT
v_call: TRBV5-6; j_call: TRBJ2-7; clone_size: few; d_call: TRBD1; cdr3_length: 15; cdr3_aa: CASSSLGQGAHEQYF; cdr3_nt: TGTGCCAGCAGCTCCCTCGGACAGGGGGCTCACGAGCAGTACTTC
v_call: TRBV29-1; j_call: TRBJ2-2; clone_size: many; d_call: NA; cdr3_length: 14; cdr3_aa: CSVVEGANTGELFF; cdr3_nt: TGCAGCGTTGTTGAGGGGGCGAACACCGGGGAGCTGTTTTTT
v_call: TRBV5-5; j_call: TRBJ2-7; clone_size: NA; d_call: NA; cdr3_length: 15; cdr3_aa: CASSLEEDRDNEQYF; cdr3_nt: TGTGCCAGCAGCTTGGAGGAGGATAGAGATAACGAGCAGTACTTC
v_call: TRBV7-8; j_call: TRBJ2-7; clone_size: many; d_call: NA; cdr3_length: 14; cdr3_aa: CASSSRVQIYEQYF; cdr3_nt: TGTGCCAGCAGCTCCCGGGTCCAGATCTACGAGCAGTACTTC
v_call: TRBV3-1; j_call: TRBJ2-5; clone_size: NA; d_call: NA; cdr3_length: 14; cdr3_aa: CASSQMTDQETQYF; cdr3_nt: TGTGCCAGCAGCCAGATGACTGACCAAGAGACCCAGTACTTC
v_call: TRBV19; j_call: TRBJ1-5; clone_size: NA; d_call: NA; cdr3_length: 13; cdr3_aa: CASTLAGSQPQHF; cdr3_nt: TGTGCCAGTACTTTGGCAGGCAGTCAGCCCCAGCATTTT
v_call: TRBV9; j_call: TRBJ2-2; clone_size: few; d_call: TRBD1; cdr3_length: 16; cdr3_aa: CASSVASGTGAGELFF; cdr3_nt: TGTGCCAGCAGCGTAGCTTCCGGGACAGGGGCCGGGGAGCTGTTTTTT